This T cell receptor (beta chain) was sequenced for a study of long-term antiretroviral therapy in people with HIV. V lost 1 base and J lost 0, with 7 bases in between. Germline CDR1 SGHVS, CDR2 FQNEAQ. The CDR3 is 15 amino acids. The run of the v3.0 immunoSEQ assay was at survey level. Only in-frame clones appear in the TCRdb table, and some are missing; sequencing was by immunoSEQ multiplex PCR. The table records 14,000 or so clones, roughly 82% of them present only once. The chain combines TRBV7-8 with TRBJ1-3, with unresolved D. This TCR derives from a man under 40 with HIV. Sequences were derived from unsorted PBMCs, sampled 0.4 years after starting antiretroviral therapy. CDR3 DNA sequence: TGTGCCAGCAGCTTAGAGGGCTCCTCTGGAAACACCATATATTTT. It specifies CASSLEGSSGNTIYF.